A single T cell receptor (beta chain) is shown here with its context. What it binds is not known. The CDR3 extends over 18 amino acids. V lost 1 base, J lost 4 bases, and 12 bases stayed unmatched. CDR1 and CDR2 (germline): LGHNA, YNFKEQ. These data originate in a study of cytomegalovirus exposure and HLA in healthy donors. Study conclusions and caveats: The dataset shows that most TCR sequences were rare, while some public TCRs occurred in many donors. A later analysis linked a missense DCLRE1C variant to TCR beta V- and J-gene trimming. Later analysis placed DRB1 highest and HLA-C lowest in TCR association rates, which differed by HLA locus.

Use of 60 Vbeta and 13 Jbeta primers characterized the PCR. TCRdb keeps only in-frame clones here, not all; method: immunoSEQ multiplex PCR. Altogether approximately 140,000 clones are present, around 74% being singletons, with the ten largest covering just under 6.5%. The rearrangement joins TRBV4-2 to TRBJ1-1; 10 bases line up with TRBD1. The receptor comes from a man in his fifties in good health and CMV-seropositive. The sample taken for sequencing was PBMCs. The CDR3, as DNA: TGTGCCAGCAGCCAAGCCTCGCCGACAGGGGGCGGGGGCACTGAAGCTTTCTTT. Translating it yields CASSQASPTGGGGTEAFF.